The clone carrying this T cell receptor (beta chain) was recorded at least ten times. The data stem from a study of shared clonotypes between healthy human individuals. The genomic DNA of each subset was split evenly across several immunoSEQ plates. Some clones are missing from TCRdb's copy, which holds only in-frame ones; the method was immunoSEQ multiplex PCR. The sample carries about 1.1 million clones, 70% to 85% recorded once. All donors qualified as healthy HIV-negative adults and had experienced no recent acute infections or vaccinations. All participating donors were Caucasian adults from Nashville, Tennessee. This clonotype was sampled from a man between 18 and 29 years old in good health. Some clones in this sample may be carry-over from other donors' samples. The sequencing sample was made of memory CD4+ T cells from PBMCs. The subset denotes: CD45RA-negative fraction.

Written as DNA, the CDR3 is TGTGCCAGCAGTTTACGGCGGCAGGGGCTCGGCTACACCTTC. Its protein is CASSLRRQGLGYTF. The rearrangement uses TRBV27 and TRBJ1-2, with TRBD1 as a possible D gene (6 bases). CDR1 and CDR2 from the germline V gene are MNHEY and SMNVEV (reference sequence). The CDR3 consists of 14 residues. V lost 2 bases to trimming and J lost 8 bases, with 15 bases between them.